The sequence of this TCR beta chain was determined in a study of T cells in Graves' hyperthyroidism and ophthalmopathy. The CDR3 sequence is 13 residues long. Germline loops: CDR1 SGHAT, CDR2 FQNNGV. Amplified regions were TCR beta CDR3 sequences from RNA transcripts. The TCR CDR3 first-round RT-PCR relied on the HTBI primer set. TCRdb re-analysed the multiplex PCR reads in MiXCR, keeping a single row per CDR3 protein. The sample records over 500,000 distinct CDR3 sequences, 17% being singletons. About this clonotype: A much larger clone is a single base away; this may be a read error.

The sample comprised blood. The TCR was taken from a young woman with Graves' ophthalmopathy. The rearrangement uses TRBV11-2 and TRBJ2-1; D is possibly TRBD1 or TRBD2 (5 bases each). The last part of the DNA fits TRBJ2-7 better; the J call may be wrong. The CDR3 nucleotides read TGTGCCAGCAGCCAGTCTGGGGGAAATGAGCAGTACTTC. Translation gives CASSQSGGNEQYF.